This TCR beta chain stems from a study of blood T cell repertoires in COVID-19. Overall study context: Samples representing acute and convalescent COVID-19 were sourced from the United States, Italy and Spain. T cells, B-cell-depleted T cells, or PBMCs supplied cDNA or gDNA.

Source study methods: Amplification of reference gene primers was used by the study to estimate nucleated cell counts. Clones were read by immunoSEQ multiplex PCR, and TCRdb kept only the in-frame ones, dropping some. V and J calls plus clone size are reproduced from that table; the DNA served to infer D and trimming. Counted here are around 100,000 clones, around 90% occurring once; the ten biggest clones make up around 6.5%. Germline CDR1 and CDR2: GTSNPN and SVGIG (reference sequence). There are 15 residues in the CDR3. Trimming took 1 base from V and 6 from J; bases not matched to a gene: 9. The sample was peripheral blood. This sequence originates from a woman aged 55 to 70 with acute or convalescent COVID-19. The chain recombines TRBV30 with TRBJ2-3, with 8 bases aligning to TRBD1. CDR3 in DNA: TGTGCCTGGAGTGGCGGACAGGGTGCCACGGATACGCAGTATTTT. Translated, it gives CAWSGGQGATDTQYF.